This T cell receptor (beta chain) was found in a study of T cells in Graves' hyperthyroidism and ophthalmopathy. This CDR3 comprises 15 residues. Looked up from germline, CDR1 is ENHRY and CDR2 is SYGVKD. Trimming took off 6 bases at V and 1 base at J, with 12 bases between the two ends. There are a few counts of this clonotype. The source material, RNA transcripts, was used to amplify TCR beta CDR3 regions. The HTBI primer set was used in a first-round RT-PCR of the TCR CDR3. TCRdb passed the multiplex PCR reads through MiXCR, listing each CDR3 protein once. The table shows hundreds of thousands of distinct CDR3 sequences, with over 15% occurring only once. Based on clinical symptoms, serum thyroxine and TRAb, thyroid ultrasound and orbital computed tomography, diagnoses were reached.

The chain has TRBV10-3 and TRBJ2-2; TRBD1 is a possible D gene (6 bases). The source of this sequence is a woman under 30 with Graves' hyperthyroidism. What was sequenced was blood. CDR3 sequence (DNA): TGTGCCATCAGCCCCGGGACAAAGAACACCGGGGAGCTGTTTTTT. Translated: CAISPGTKNTGELFF.